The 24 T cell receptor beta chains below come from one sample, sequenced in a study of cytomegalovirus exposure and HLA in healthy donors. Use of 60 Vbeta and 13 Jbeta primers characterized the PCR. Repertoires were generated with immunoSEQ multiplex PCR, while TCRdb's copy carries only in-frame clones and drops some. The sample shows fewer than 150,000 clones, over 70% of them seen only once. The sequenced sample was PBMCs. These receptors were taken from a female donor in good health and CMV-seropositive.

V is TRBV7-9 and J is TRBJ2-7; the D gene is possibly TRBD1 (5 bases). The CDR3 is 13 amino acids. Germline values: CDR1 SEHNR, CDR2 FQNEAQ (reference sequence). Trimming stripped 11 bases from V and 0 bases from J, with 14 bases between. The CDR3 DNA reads TGTGCCCACAGGCAGGTCAGCTCCTACGAGCAGTACTTC. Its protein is CAHRQVSSYEQYF.

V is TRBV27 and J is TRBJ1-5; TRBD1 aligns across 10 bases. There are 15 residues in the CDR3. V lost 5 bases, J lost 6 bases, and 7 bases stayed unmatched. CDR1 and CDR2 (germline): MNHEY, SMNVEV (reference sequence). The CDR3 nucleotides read TGTGCCAGCAGTCCTTCCCGGGACAGGGGTCAGCCCCAGCATTTT. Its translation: CASSPSRDRGQPQHF.

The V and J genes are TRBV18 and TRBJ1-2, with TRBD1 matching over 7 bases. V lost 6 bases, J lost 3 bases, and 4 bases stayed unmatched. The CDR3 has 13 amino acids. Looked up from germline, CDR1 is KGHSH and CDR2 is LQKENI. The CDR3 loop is CASSTGTDYGYTF. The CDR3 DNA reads TGTGCCAGCTCCACCGGGACAGACTATGGCTACACCTTC.

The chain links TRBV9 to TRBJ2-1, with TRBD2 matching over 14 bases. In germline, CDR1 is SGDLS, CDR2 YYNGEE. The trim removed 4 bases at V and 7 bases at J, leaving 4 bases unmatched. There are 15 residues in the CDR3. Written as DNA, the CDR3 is TGTGCCAGCAGCCCCCGGACTAGCGGGGGGAATGAGCAGTTCTTC. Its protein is CASSPRTSGGNEQFF. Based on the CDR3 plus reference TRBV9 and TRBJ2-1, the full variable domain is DSGVTQTPKHLITATGQRVTLRCSPRSGDLSVYWYQQSLDQGLQFLIQYYNGEERAKGNILERFSAQQFPDLHSELNLSSLELGDSALYFCASSPRTSGGNEQFFGPGTRLTVL.

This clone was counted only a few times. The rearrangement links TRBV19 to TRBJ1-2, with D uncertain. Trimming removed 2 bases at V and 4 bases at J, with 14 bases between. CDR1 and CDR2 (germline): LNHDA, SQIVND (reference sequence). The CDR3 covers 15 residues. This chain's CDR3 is CASSIRPGLFYGYTF. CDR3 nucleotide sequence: TGTGCCAGTAGTATACGGCCAGGACTCTTCTATGGCTACACCTTC.

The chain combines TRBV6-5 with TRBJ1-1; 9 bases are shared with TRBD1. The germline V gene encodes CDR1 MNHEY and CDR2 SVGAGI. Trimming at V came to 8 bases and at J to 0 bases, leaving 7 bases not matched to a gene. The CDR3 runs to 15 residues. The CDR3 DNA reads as TGTGCCAGCGGTGTACAGGGGGCTTTGAACACTGAAGCTTTCTTT. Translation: CASGVQGALNTEAFF.

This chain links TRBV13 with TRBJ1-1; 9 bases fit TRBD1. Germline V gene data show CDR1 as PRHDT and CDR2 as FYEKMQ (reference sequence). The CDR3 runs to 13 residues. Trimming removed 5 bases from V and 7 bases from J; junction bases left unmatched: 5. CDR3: CASSPGTGNEAFF. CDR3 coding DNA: TGTGCCAGCAGCCCGGGGACAGGGAATGAAGCTTTCTTT.

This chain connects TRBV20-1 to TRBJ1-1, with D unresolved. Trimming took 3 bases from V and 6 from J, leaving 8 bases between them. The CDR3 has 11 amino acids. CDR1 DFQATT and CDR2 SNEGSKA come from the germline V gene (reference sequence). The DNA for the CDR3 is TGCAGTGCTAGTGTAGTGGCTGAAGCTTTCTTT. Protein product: CSASVVAEAFF.

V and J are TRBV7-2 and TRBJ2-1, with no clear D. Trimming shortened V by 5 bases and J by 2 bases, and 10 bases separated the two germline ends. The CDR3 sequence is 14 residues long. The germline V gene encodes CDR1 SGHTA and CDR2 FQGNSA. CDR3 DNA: TGTGCCAGCAGCGTCTTAGCCCCCTACAATGAGCAGTTCTTC. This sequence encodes CASSVLAPYNEQFF. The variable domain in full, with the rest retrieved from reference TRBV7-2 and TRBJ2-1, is GAGVSQSPSNKVTEKGKDVELRCDPISGHTALYWYRQSLGQGLEFLIYFQGNSAPDKSGLPSDRFSAERTGGSVSTLTIQRTQQEDSAVYLCASSVLAPYNEQFFGPGTRLTVL.

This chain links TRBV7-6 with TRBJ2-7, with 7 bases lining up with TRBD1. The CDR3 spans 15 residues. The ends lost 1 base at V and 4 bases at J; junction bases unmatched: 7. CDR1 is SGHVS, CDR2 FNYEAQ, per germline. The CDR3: CASSLGDRDGYEQYF. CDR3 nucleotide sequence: TGTGCCAGCAGCTTAGGAGACAGGGATGGGTACGAGCAGTACTTC.

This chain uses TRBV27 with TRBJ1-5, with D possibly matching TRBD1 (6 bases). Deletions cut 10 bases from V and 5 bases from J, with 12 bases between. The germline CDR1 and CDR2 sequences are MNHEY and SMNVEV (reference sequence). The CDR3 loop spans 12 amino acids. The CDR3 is CATSTGHQPQHF. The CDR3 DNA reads TGTGCCACCTCGACAGGCCATCAGCCCCAGCATTTT.

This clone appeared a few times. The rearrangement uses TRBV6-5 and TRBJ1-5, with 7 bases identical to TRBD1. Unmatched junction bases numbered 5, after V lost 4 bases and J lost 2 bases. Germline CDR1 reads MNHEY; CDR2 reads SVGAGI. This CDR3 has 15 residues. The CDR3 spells CASSSGGQGNQPQHF. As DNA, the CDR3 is TGTGCCAGCAGTTCCGGAGGACAGGGCAATCAGCCCCAGCATTTT.

CDR3 loop: CASSFTGTNTGELFF. DNA of the CDR3: TGTGCCAGCAGCTTTACAGGGACGAACACCGGGGAGCTGTTTTTT. This chain connects TRBV7-2 to TRBJ2-2; tentative D call: TRBD1 (6 bases). This CDR3 comprises 15 residues. Germline CDR1 SGHTA, CDR2 FQGNSA. The V gene lost 3 bases and the J gene lost 0 bases, with 8 bases spanning the gap.

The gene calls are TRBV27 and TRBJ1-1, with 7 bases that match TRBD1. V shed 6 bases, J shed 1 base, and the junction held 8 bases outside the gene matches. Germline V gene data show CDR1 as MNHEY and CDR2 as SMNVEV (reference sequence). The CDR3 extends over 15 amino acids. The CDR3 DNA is TGTGCCAGCAGCCCCGCGGCAGGGGGGAACACTGAAGCTTTCTTT. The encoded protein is CASSPAAGGNTEAFF.

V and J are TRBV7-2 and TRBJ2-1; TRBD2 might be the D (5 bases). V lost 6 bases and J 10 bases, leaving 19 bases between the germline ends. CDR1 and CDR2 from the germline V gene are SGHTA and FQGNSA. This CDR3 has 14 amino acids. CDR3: CASRMGGGFWEQFF. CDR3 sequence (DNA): TGTGCCAGCAGGATGGGTGGCGGGTTTTGGGAGCAGTTCTTC.

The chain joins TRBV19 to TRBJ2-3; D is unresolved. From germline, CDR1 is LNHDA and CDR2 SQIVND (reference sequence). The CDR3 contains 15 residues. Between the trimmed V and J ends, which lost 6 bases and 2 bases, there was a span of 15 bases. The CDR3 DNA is TGTGCCAGTAGCAACGGTAGAACCTACACAGATACGCAGTATTTT. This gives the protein CASSNGRTYTDTQYF.

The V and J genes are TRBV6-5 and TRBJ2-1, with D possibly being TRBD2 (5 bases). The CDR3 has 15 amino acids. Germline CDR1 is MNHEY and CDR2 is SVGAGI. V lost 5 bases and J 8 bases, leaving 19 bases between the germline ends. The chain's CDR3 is CASSPRRTTGDEQFF. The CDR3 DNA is TGTGCCAGCAGTCCCCGGCGGACGACCGGGGATGAGCAGTTCTTC.

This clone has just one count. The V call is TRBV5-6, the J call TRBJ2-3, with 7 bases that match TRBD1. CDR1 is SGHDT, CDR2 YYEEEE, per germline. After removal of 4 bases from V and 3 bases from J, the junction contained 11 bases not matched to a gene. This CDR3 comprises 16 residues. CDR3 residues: CASSLTTGAGTDTQYF. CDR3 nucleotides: TGTGCCAGCAGCCTTACTACAGGGGCTGGTACAGATACGCAGTATTTT.

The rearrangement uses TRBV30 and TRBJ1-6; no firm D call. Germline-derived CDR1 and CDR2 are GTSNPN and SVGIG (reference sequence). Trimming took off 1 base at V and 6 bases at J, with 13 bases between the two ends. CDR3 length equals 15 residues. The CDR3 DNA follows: TGTGCCTGGAGTGAGCCCCGGGTCCTTAATTCACCCCTCCACTTT. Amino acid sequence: CAWSEPRVLNSPLHF.

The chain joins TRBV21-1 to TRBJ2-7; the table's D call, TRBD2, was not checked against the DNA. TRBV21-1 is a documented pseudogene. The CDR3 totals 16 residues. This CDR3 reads CASSKGGIEGGYEQYF. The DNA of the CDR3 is TGTGCCAGCAGCAAAGGAGGGATAGAGGGCGGGTACGAGCAGTACTTC.

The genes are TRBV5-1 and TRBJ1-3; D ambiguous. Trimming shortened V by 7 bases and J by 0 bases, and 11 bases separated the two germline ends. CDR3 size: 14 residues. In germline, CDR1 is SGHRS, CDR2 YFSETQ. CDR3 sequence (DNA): TGCGCCAGCCGGACCGGGGACTCTGGAAACACCATATATTTT. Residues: CASRTGDSGNTIYF.

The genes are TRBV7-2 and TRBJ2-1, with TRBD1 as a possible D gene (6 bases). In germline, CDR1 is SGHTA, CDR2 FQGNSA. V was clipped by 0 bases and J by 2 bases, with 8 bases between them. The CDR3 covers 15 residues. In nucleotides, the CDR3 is TGTGCCAGCAGCTTAGCGGGGACAACCTACAATGAGCAGTTCTTC. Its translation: CASSLAGTTYNEQFF.

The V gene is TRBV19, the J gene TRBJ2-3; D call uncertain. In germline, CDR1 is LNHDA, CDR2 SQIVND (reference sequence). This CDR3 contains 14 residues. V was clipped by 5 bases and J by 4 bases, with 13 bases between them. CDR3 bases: TGTGCCAGTAGTCTGCAGCGATCGCCAGATACGCAGTATTTT. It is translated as CASSLQRSPDTQYF.

The CDR3, as DNA: TGTGCCAGCAGGCGGGACCTAGCTAACTATGGCTACACCTTC. This encodes CASRRDLANYGYTF. The gene calls are TRBV6-1 and TRBJ1-2; D is perhaps TRBD1 (5 bases). Germline V lookup: CDR1 MNHNS, CDR2 SASEGT. Trimming cost V 6 bases and J 0 bases, with 11 bases left between them. This CDR3 is built from 14 residues.